A selection of T cell receptor beta chains follows, all from one sample in a study of blood T cells in healthy people across ages. Using its own MiXCR run on the 5' RACE reads, TCRdb lists one record per CDR3 protein. The table shows roughly 1,800,000 distinct CDR3 sequences, with around 50% occurring only once. The sample was blood. These receptors originate from a woman between 40 and 55 years old in good health. CDR3s include the opening cysteine and the closing phenylalanine or tryptophan. The D gene is left open where the match is weak. Not all rows give a size; the values are once, few, many and, for expanded clones, a class.

D gene	J gene	clone size	V gene	CDR3 protein	CDR3 DNA
.	TRBJ2-7	.	TRBV6-5	CASSSPHEQYF	TGTGCCAGCAGTTCGCCCCACGAGCAGTACTTC
.	TRBJ2-7	.	TRBV25-1	CASSARQVSEQYF	TGTGCCAGCAGTGCCCGACAGGTTTCCGAGCAGTACTTC
.	TRBJ2-3	few	TRBV12-3/TRBV12-4	CASSFTATDTQYF	TGTGCCAGCAGTTTTACAGCCACAGATACGCAGTATTTT
TRBD1	TRBJ1-5	.	TRBV10-3	CAISEGTGASNQPQHF	TGTGCCATCAGTGAGGGGACAGGGGCTAGCAATCAGCCCCAGCATTTT
.	TRBJ1-5	once	TRBV6-6	CASSPTGNAIQPQHF	TGTGCCAGCAGTCCGACGGGGAATGCTATTCAGCCCCAGCATTTT
.	TRBJ1-5	.	TRBV20-1	CSAYWDGGPNQPQHF	TGCAGTGCTTATTGGGACGGGGGCCCCAATCAGCCCCAGCATTTT
.	TRBJ1-5	.	TRBV24-1	CATSDPGEMNQPQHF	TGTGCCACCAGTGACCCGGGGGAAATGAATCAGCCCCAGCATTTT
.	TRBJ1-2	.	TRBV28	CASSLSAQGNYGYTF	TGTGCCAGCAGTTTATCAGCGCAGGGGAACTATGGCTACACCTTC
.	TRBJ1-5	.	TRBV20-1	CSAREGYGQPQHF	TGCAGTGCTAGGGAGGGGTACGGTCAGCCCCAGCATTTT
TRBD1	TRBJ1-6	.	TRBV20-1	CSARGDRGLSPLHF	TGCAGTGCTAGGGGGGACAGGGGGCTTTCACCCCTCCACTTT
.	TRBJ1-2	.	TRBV29-1	CSAEDSAYGYTF	TGCAGCGCCGAAGACAGCGCCTATGGCTACACCTTC
TRBD1	TRBJ1-2	few	TRBV7-9	CASSKDRARGYTF	TGTGCCAGCAGCAAGGACAGGGCCCGGGGCTACACCTTC
.	TRBJ2-5	.	TRBV9	CASSVGGGPLYNEQYF	TGTGCCAGCAGCGTAGGGGGGGGCCCCCTATACAATGAGCAGTACTTC
.	TRBJ1-2	.	TRBV2	CASRETAYGYTF	TGTGCCAGCAGGGAGACAGCCTATGGCTACACCTTC
TRBD2	TRBJ2-5	.	TRBV3-1	CASSPPAGKETQYF	TGTGCCAGCAGCCCCCCAGCGGGGAAAGAGACCCAGTACTTC
.	TRBJ2-7	.	TRBV28	CASSYGGEPTRQYF	TGTGCCAGCAGTTACGGGGGAGAACCTACGAGGCAGTACTTC
.	TRBJ2-7	.	TRBV20-1	CSAGTGAEQYF	TGCAGTGCCGGTACAGGAGCCGAGCAGTACTTC
.	TRBJ1-2	.	TRBV20-1	CSAREESINYGYTF	TGCAGTGCTAGAGAGGAGAGTATTAACTATGGCTACACCTTC
TRBD1	TRBJ1-2	.	TRBV14	CASSQDSLGRGKYGYTF	TGTGCCAGCAGCCAAGATAGTCTCGGCAGGGGGAAATATGGCTACACCTTC
TRBD1	TRBJ2-7	.	TRBV10-3	CAINSGQGSYEQYF	TGTGCCATCAATTCGGGACAGGGATCCTACGAGCAGTACTTC
TRBD2	TRBJ2-1	.	TRBV6-2/TRBV6-3	CASTVLAGATNEQFF	TGTGCCAGCACCGTACTAGCGGGGGCCACCAATGAGCAGTTCTTC
TRBD1	TRBJ2-3	.	TRBV6-5	CASSSIDRVTDTQYF	TGTGCCAGCAGTTCGATTGACAGGGTAACAGATACGCAGTATTTT
TRBD1	TRBJ1-2	few	TRBV12-3/TRBV12-4	CASSQRAGGNYGYTF	TGTGCCAGCAGCCAACGAGCAGGGGGTAACTATGGCTACACCTTC
.	TRBJ2-5	.	TRBV3-1	CASSQEAQQETQYF	TGTGCCAGCAGCCAAGAAGCACAACAAGAGACCCAGTACTTC
.	TRBJ2-1	.	TRBV4-1	CASSQEANSIREQFF	TGCGCCAGCAGCCAAGAAGCGAACAGCATTCGCGAGCAGTTCTTC
.	TRBJ1-6	.	TRBV6-6	CASIHGLGTGSPLHF	TGTGCCAGCATCCACGGTTTGGGTACAGGTTCACCCCTCCACTTT
TRBD1	TRBJ1-2	.	TRBV4-2	CASSQETGGAYGYTF	TGTGCCAGCAGCCAGGAAACAGGGGGCGCTTACGGCTACACCTTC
.	TRBJ2-5	.	TRBV20-1	CSARDRVPYNEQYF	TGCAGTGCTAGAGACAGGGTCCCCTACAATGAGCAGTACTTC
TRBD1	TRBJ2-3	.	TRBV7-2	CASRGGQTFTDTQYF	TGTGCCAGCAGAGGGGGACAGACTTTCACAGATACGCAGTATTTT
TRBD2	TRBJ2-7	.	TRBV27	CASRLSGVQSEQYF	TGTGCCAGCAGACTGAGCGGGGTGCAATCCGAGCAGTACTTC
TRBD2	TRBJ2-5	few	TRBV12-3/TRBV12-4	CASSFSSGGIATQYF	TGTGCCAGCAGTTTTTCTAGCGGGGGTATAGCCACCCAGTACTTC
.	TRBJ2-5	few	TRBV12-3/TRBV12-4	CASTSFGGGPKETQYF	TGTGCCAGCACCTCCTTTGGAGGGGGGCCAAAAGAGACCCAGTACTTC
.	TRBJ2-2	.	TRBV5-1	CASRSVRQKVELNTGELFF	TGCGCCAGCAGAAGTGTTCGGCAAAAAGTCGAATTAAACACCGGGGAGCTGTTTTTT
TRBD2	TRBJ2-7	.	TRBV7-9	CASGTGTNSYEQYF	TGTGCCAGCGGAACCGGGACTAACTCCTACGAGCAGTACTTC
.	TRBJ1-2	once	TRBV29-1	CSVDLGEGEGYGYTF	TGCAGCGTTGACTTGGGGGAAGGGGAAGGCTATGGCTACACCTTC
.	TRBJ2-1	few	TRBV20-1	CSARDLQGRYYNEQFF	TGCAGTGCTAGAGACCTTCAGGGACGGTACTACAATGAGCAGTTCTTC
TRBD2	TRBJ2-1	few	TRBV28	CASSSPRTSSVYNEQFF	TGTGCCAGCAGTTCCCCCAGGACTAGCTCGGTCTACAATGAGCAGTTCTTC
.	TRBJ2-7	.	TRBV7-2	CASSSHEEQYF	TGTGCCAGCAGCAGCCACGAAGAGCAGTACTTC
.	TRBJ2-7	few	TRBV27	CASSLRGWGDSLSYEQYF	TGTGCCAGCAGTTTAAGGGGTTGGGGGGATTCCCTCTCCTACGAGCAGTACTTC
.	TRBJ2-1	few	TRBV20-1	CSARWDTSSYNEQFF	TGCAGTGCTAGGTGGGACACCAGCTCCTACAATGAGCAGTTCTTC
TRBD1	TRBJ1-6	.	TRBV4-3	CASSQEGDRQANSPLHF	TGCGCCAGCAGCCAAGAAGGGGACAGGCAAGCAAATTCACCCCTCCACTTT
.	TRBJ2-7	.	TRBV3-1	CASSQETWAEQYF	TGTGCCAGCAGCCAAGAGACCTGGGCTGAGCAGTACTTC
.	TRBJ2-1	once	TRBV27	CASTGGGDYNEQFF	TGTGCCAGCACAGGCGGGGGCGACTACAATGAGCAGTTCTTC
TRBD2	TRBJ2-7	.	TRBV10-3	CAISEGPSGGTSSYEQYF	TGTGCCATCAGTGAGGGGCCTAGCGGGGGAACGAGCTCCTACGAGCAGTACTTC
.	TRBJ2-7	.	TRBV7-2	CASSLGPTGASYNEQYF	TGTGCCAGCAGCTTAGGACCGACAGGAGCGTCCTACAATGAGCAGTACTTC
TRBD2	TRBJ2-3	.	TRBV4-2	CASSQVARGATDTQYF	TGTGCCAGCAGCCAAGTCGCGCGGGGGGCCACAGATACGCAGTATTTT
.	TRBJ1-2	.	TRBV12-3/TRBV12-4	CASSLVAAPNYGYTF	TGTGCCAGCAGTTTAGTGGCAGCGCCTAACTATGGCTACACCTTC
TRBD2	TRBJ2-3	.	TRBV20-1	CSARDHGTRGGGTQYF	TGCAGTGCTAGAGACCACGGGACTAGGGGGGGCGGTACGCAGTATTTT
.	TRBJ2-7	.	TRBV6-2/TRBV6-3	CATRRGGEQYF	TGTGCCACCCGGCGGGGAGGTGAGCAGTACTTC
.	TRBJ2-5	few	TRBV7-2	CASSSYGGFQETQYF	TGTGCCAGCAGCTCCTATGGAGGGTTCCAAGAGACCCAGTACTTC
.	TRBJ2-1	few	TRBV20-1	CSAIIPPSGAAYNEQFF	TGCAGTGCTATAATCCCCCCCTCGGGGGCTGCCTACAATGAGCAGTTCTTC